This entry features one T cell receptor beta chain sequence. Both 60 Vbeta primers and 13 Jbeta primers went into the PCR. Method: immunoSEQ multiplex PCR; TCRdb's copy keeps in-frame clones and lacks some. The sample lists more than 95,000 clones, about three quarters occurring once. These data originate in a study of cytomegalovirus exposure and HLA in healthy donors. With V trimmed by 5 bases and J by 0 bases, 9 bases remained unmatched. This CDR3 has 17 residues. The V gene's germline CDR1 is LNHDA and CDR2 SQIVND (reference sequence). The chain has TRBV19 and TRBJ1-5; 8 bases align to TRBD1. Sample: PBMCs. The sequence was collected from a female donor in good health and CMV-seronegative. In nucleotides, the CDR3 is TGTGCCAGTAGTGCCCTAGGGACAGGATATAGCAATCAGCCCCAGCATTTT. Encoded protein: CASSALGTGYSNQPQHF.